Given below is one T cell receptor (beta chain) in context. The antigen it recognizes is unknown. No much larger clone is present one base from it, and per-base qualities are unavailable. The data stem from a study of persistence of HIV-infected CD4 T cells (dated by TCRdb to 2018 to 2020). Concerning the study at large: The median time participants had been on suppressive ART was about eight years. The clonality of all cells in each sorted population was measured by TCRbeta sequencing, and the clonality of infected cells was measured by proviral sequencing. In the cross-participant TCR cluster analysis, eight or nine participants were included for CMV and more than 5 participants were included for Gag. The study isolated CMV- and HIV-1 Gag-responding CD4+ T cells from ART-treated individuals to examine antigen-driven clonal expansion of HIV-1-infected cells. Peripheral blood samples of up to about 180 mL were taken at multiple time points, with the exception of a couple of participants who underwent leukapheresis at a single time point. Summary of the overall study and its limitations: TCR oligoclonality correlated with proviral oligoclonality within the same sorted populations. Significantly lower TCRbeta richness was observed in CMV- and Gag-responding cells than in anti-CD3/anti-CD28-responding cells, and higher oligoclonality was observed in CMV-responding cells than in CD3/CD28-stimulated and Gag-responding cells. Few individuals were included in the study, and only a limited range of antigens was tested. Degenerate expanded CDR3beta sequences were enriched in antigen-responding cells, suggesting convergent selection of CD4+ responses to CMV and Gag. Restriction of bulk TCR analyses to the rare CMV-responding cells that actually carried HIV-1 proviruses was not possible.

Sample treatment or condition, as interpreted from the label and publication: suppressive antiretroviral therapy. A pool of overlapping HIV-1 Gag 15-mer peptides, at 0.95 to 1 ug per peptide per mL, was used to stimulate the cells. Sorting of responding CD4+ T cells was based on upregulation of both CD40 ligand and CD69. Participants were HIV-1-infected adults who started suppressive ART during chronic infection. For at least 4 years, participants had undetectable plasma HIV-1 RNA, below 50 copies/mL. To be included, a participant needed positive CMV serology and a CD4+ T cell count above 400 cells/uL. Before stimulation, PBMCs were isolated using density centrifugation and then depleted of CD8+ T cells. For 18 hours, CD8-depleted PBMCs were stimulated with anti-CD28/CD49d costimulation, a CD40-blocking antibody, and enfuvirtide, which was added to prevent new infections. Sorting was done on either a Beckman Coulter MoFlo Legacy or an XDP sorter, and propidium iodide was used to exclude dead cells. Genomic DNA was extracted using the QIAamp DNA Mini Kit for samples with more than one million cells and using the Quick-DNA Microprep Kit for all other samples.

V is cut by 10 bases and J by 7 bases, and the space between the germline ends is 22 bases. The CDR3 starts with the cysteine, ends with the phenylalanine, and has 15 residues. Of the read, only the CDR3 DNA is kept; its 45 bases are in frame from base 1. The germline V gene sets CDR1 to MDHEN and CDR2 to SYDVKM. TCRbeta repertoires were sequenced from genomic DNA with the immunoSEQ hsTCRB assay version 4 in survey mode. Genomic DNA was diluted to roughly 9.8 ng/uL, using up to roughly 1 ug per sample for TCRbeta sequencing. The original methods were these. TCRbeta data were analyzed in ImmunoSeq Analyzer 3.0, with diversity computed on productive nucleotide rearrangements. Lower-bound TCR diversity was estimated with the improved Chao index, and clonality with the Gini coefficient using the Immunarch R package. When different nucleotide rearrangements encoded the same CDR3beta amino acid sequence, each rearrangement was treated as a distinct clonotype. Differential abundance analysis identified TCRbeta sequences significantly enriched in antigen-responding cells relative to anti-CD3/anti-CD28-activated cells. Using predicted peptide-MHC specificity as the basis, GLIPH2 grouped TCRs into clusters, both for each participant individually and for the merged data sets that combined participants. As stored in TCRdb, this immuneACCESS dataset retains in-frame rearrangements with V and J assigned. A fraction of the clones does not appear; measured against another copy, unresolved V genes explain less than half of the discrepancy, and the remainder lacks a known reason. That table supplies the V and J calls and clone size; D and trimming were determined from the DNA. The sample records 25,000 to 35,000 clones, approximately 70% of which are singletons. Jointly, the top ten make up roughly 1.5% of the sample.

Here the sequenced sample was CD4+ T cells sorted from PBMCs after roughly 20-hour stimulation, taken from a patient who received antiretroviral therapy. Explained via the paper, the cell subset or site label denotes: CD40L+CD69+ CD4 T cells responding to HIV-1 Gag peptides. The receptor's source is an adult man with HIV who was CMV-seropositive. The chain is made from TRBV28 and TRBJ2-2; a tentative D call is TRBD1 (7 bases match). The CDR3 protein sequence reads: CATNPPRGDIGELFF. The DNA sequence follows: TGTGCCACCAATCCCCCCAGGGGGGACATCGGGGAGCTGTTTTTT.